One and the same sample provided the 5 T cell receptor beta chains below, sequenced in a study of blood T cell repertoires in COVID-19. Using immunoSEQ multiplex PCR, the repertoire was profiled, and TCRdb retains in-frame clones only, with some absent. The sample includes more than 200,000 clones, about four fifths of them seen just once. Sequenced material: peripheral blood. The receptors stem from a man aged 50-59 years with active or convalescent COVID-19.

V usage is TRBV5-1 and J usage is TRBJ2-3, with 10 bases matching TRBD2. V shed 4 bases, J shed 0 bases, and the junction held 2 bases outside the gene matches. Germline V gives CDR1 SGHRS, CDR2 YFSETQ. The CDR3 runs 15 residues. In DNA, the CDR3 is TGCGCCAGCAGCCCACTAGCGGGGAGCACAGATACGCAGTATTTT. Its translation: CASSPLAGSTDTQYF.

This chain uses TRBV7-9 with TRBJ2-1; 12 nucleotides align to TRBD2. J was trimmed by 1 base and V by 5 bases; bases with no gene match: 3. The CDR3 loop spans 16 amino acids. Germline V gene lookup returns CDR1 SEHNR and CDR2 FQNEAQ (reference sequence). The CDR3 DNA reads as TGTGCCAGCAGCACGACTAGCGGGGGATCCTACAATGAGCAGTTCTTC. This codes for CASSTTSGGSYNEQFF.

The chain has TRBV28 and TRBJ1-4; the D is unclear. Trimming shortened V by 10 bases and J by 7 bases, and 16 bases separated the two germline ends. The CDR3 loop spans 13 amino acids. CDR1 is MDHEN and CDR2 is SYDVKM in the germline V gene. CDR3 coding DNA: TGTGCCACCTTGAGAGGATTGGGTGAAAAACTGTTTTTT. It is translated as CATLRGLGEKLFF. Full variable domain (missing parts from reference TRBV28 and TRBJ1-4): DVKVTQSSRYLVKRTGEKVFLECVQDMDHENMFWYRQDPGLGLRLIYFSYDVKMKEKGDIPEGYSVSREKKERFSLILESASTNQTSMYLCATLRGLGEKLFFGSGTQLSVL.

The chain employs TRBV25-1 and TRBJ2-3; 9 bases line up with TRBD1. The junction had 9 bases not matched to a gene; V was cut back by 2 bases and J by 6 bases. This CDR3 contains 16 residues. CDR1 MGHDK and CDR2 SYGVNS come from the germline V gene. CDR3 sequence reads: CASSEPGQGFRDTQYF. In DNA, the CDR3 is TGTGCCAGCAGTGAACCCGGACAGGGGTTCAGGGATACGCAGTATTTT.

The chain is built from TRBV7-2 and TRBJ1-1, with 8 bases that match TRBD1. Germline trimming cut 5 bases from V and 1 base from J; bases unmatched to any gene: 6. The CDR3 is made up of 15 amino acids. From germline, CDR1 is SGHTA and CDR2 FQGNSA. The chain's CDR3 is CASSEYRGENTEAFF. DNA for the CDR3: TGTGCCAGCAGCGAATACAGGGGGGAGAACACTGAAGCTTTCTTT.